These 11 T cell receptor beta chains originate from one sample sequenced in a study of blood T cell repertoires in COVID-19. TCRdb keeps only in-frame clones here, not all; method: immunoSEQ multiplex PCR. The sample includes 380,000 or so clones, roughly 90% of them seen just once. Material: PBMCs or T cells enriched from blood (not recorded which). The receptors originated from a woman aged 25 to 39 with acute COVID-19.

Points on this clone: This sample also contains other DNA sequences that code for the same CDR3. V and J are TRBV5-1 and TRBJ1-1; D gene uncertain. Trimming stripped 0 bases from V and 4 bases from J, with 10 bases between. The germline CDR1 and CDR2 sequences are SGHRS and YFSETQ. This CDR3 region has 14 residues. The chain's CDR3 is CASSLEGGSTEAFF. As DNA, the CDR3 is TGCGCCAGCAGCTTGGAGGGCGGGAGCACTGAAGCTTTCTTT.

This clone was counted a single time. The chain uses TRBV11-2 and TRBJ2-1; TRBD1 might be the D (5 bases). This CDR3 region has 16 residues. With 5 bases removed from V and 8 bases from J, the gap between germline ends came to 22 bases. Germline CDR1 is SGHAT and CDR2 is FQNNGV. The CDR3 spells CASSPARGRAGDEQFF. In DNA, the CDR3 is TGTGCCAGCAGCCCGGCAAGGGGCCGCGCCGGCGATGAGCAGTTCTTC.

The gene calls are TRBV6-5 and TRBJ2-1; 7 bases agree with TRBD2. Trimming cost V 8 bases and J 3 bases; bases outside gene matches: 1. Germline V gives CDR1 MNHEY, CDR2 SVGAGI. This CDR3 is 12 amino acids long. CDR3 in amino acids: CASGLVYNEQFF. The CDR3 bases are TGTGCCAGCGGACTAGTCTACAATGAGCAGTTCTTC.

This sequence joins TRBV18 and TRBJ1-6; possible D gene TRBD1, 6 bases. The CDR3 has 19 amino acids. Per germline, CDR1 KGHSH and CDR2 LQKENI. V dropped 2 bases and J dropped 0 bases, with 17 bases sitting between them. DNA of the CDR3: TGTGCCAGCTCACCAACGGGGGGCCGGGGGCGCTCCTATAATTCACCCCTCCACTTT. Translating it yields CASSPTGGRGRSYNSPLHF.

The chain joins TRBV19 to TRBJ2-3; TRBD1 aligns across 10 bases. Trimming cost V 5 bases and J 0 bases; bases outside gene matches: 5. Germline V gives CDR1 LNHDA, CDR2 SQIVND (reference sequence). The CDR3 spans 16 residues. This chain's CDR3 is CASSSRTGGSTDTQYF. In nucleotides, the CDR3 is TGTGCCAGTAGTTCGAGGACAGGGGGGAGCACAGATACGCAGTATTTT.

This clone showed up just once. Other DNA sequences of this sample code for an identical CDR3. This chain joins TRBV7-3 and TRBJ2-3; maybe TRBD2 (5 bases). The germline CDR1 and CDR2 sequences are SGHTA and FQGTGA. CDR3 size: 13 residues. Deletions cut 5 bases from V and 2 bases from J, with 8 bases between. CDR3 amino acids: CASSLLVTDTQYF. In DNA, the CDR3 is TGTGCCAGCAGCCTACTAGTCACAGATACGCAGTATTTT.

J is TRBJ1-6 and V is TRBV4-1; no reliable D call. The CDR3 runs 12 residues. CDR1 is MGHRA and CDR2 is YSYEKL in the germline V gene. V dropped 0 bases and J dropped 10 bases, with 4 bases sitting between them. In nucleotides, the CDR3 is TGCGCCAGCAGCCAAGATCGGTCACCCCTCCACTTT. It codes for CASSQDRSPLHF.

This clone was seen more than once but under ten times. The rearrangement links TRBV19 to TRBJ1-3; D gene unclear. V was cut by 5 bases and J by 0 bases, with 14 bases left in between. The CDR3 has 16 amino acids. Germline V gene lookup returns CDR1 LNHDA and CDR2 SQIVND (reference sequence). The CDR3 coding sequence is TGTGCCAGTAGTCCACTTCTAGGAGGCTCTGGAAACACCATATATTTT. This encodes CASSPLLGGSGNTIYF.

The chain employs TRBV19 and TRBJ1-5; a possible D gene is TRBD1 (5 bases). The germline V gene has CDR1 LNHDA and CDR2 SQIVND (reference sequence). V was clipped by 4 bases and J by 6 bases, with 16 bases between them. There are 15 residues in the CDR3. This chain's CDR3 is CASSSRDLGGQPQHF. In nucleotides, the CDR3 is TGTGCCAGTAGTAGTCGGGACTTAGGAGGTCAGCCCCAGCATTTT.

J is TRBJ1-2 and V is TRBV6-5; the match to TRBD1 covers 7 bases. The germline gives CDR1 MNHEY, CDR2 SVGAGI. The CDR3 spans 15 residues. Losses at the gene ends were 0 bases for V and 5 bases for J; bases not matched to a gene: 6. Written as DNA, the CDR3 is TGTGCCAGCAGTTACTCGGGACAGCCACGGTATGGCTACACCTTC. Translated, it gives CASSYSGQPRYGYTF.

The chain couples TRBV30 to TRBJ1-5; 7 nucleotides agree with TRBD1. Germline CDR1 GTSNPN, CDR2 SVGIG (reference sequence). The ends lost 6 bases at V and 5 bases at J; junction bases unmatched: 4. The CDR3 is 12 residues long. The CDR3 nucleotides read TGTGCCTGCGGGACAGAACATCAGCCCCAGCATTTT. Protein sequence: CACGTEHQPQHF.